This T cell receptor beta chain was captured by sequencing in a study of CXCR3-negative and CXCR3-positive naive CD8 T cells. On the study more broadly: The TRB read total, some 140 million, broke down to about 1.5 +/- 0.3 million reads per library. Overall study results and limits: Comparably high diversity marked both naive subsets, whereas memory CD8+ cells had much lower diversity.

CDR3 size: 16 residues. Germline-derived CDR1 and CDR2 are SQVTM and ANQGSEA. Phenotypically, naive CD8+ T cells corresponded to CD45RO-CCR7+CD27+CD95-. Preparation of TRB cDNA libraries relied on 5' RACE carrying UMI labels. TCRdb re-called the 5' RACE reads and shows each CDR3 protein once, DNA omitted. This sample contains several thousand distinct CDR3 sequences. This clonotype shows up as medium-sized by frequency. The antigen remains unidentified. This receptor was taken from a human donor in good health. Some clones in this sample may be carry-over from other donors' samples. The chain links TRBV29-1 to TRBJ1-5; TCRdb reports TRBD1, a call that lacks DNA to check it against. Sequencing input: naive CXCR3- CD8+ T cells from blood. Subset of the sample: CD45RO-CCR7+CD27+CD95- naive CD8+ T cells lacking CXCR3 (TNR3-). The chain's CDR3 is CSVEDRGRGIGQPQHF. Supplemented by reference TRBV29-1 and TRBJ1-5, the full variable domain reads SAVISQKPSRDICQRGTSLTIQCQVDSQVTMMFWYRQQPGQSLTLIATANQGSEATYESGFVIDKFPISRPNLTFSTLTVSNMSPEDSSIYLCSVEDRGRGIGQPQHFGDGTRLSIL.